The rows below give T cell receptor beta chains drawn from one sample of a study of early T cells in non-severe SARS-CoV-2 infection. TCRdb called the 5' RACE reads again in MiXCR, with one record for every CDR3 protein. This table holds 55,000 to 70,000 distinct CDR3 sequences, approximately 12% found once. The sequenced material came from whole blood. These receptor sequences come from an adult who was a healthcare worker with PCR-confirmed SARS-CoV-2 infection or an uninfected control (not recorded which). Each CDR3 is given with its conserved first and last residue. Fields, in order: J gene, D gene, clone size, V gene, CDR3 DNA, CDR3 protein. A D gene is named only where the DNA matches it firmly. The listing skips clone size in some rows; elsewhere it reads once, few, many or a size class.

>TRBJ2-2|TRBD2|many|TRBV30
TGTGCCTGGGGGCCGGGACTAGCGGGGCCCGGGGAGCTGTTTTTT
CAWGPGLAGPGELFF
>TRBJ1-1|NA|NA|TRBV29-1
TGCAGCGCGGTGCATGGGACGGAGAGCACTGAAGCTTTCTTT
CSAVHGTESTEAFF
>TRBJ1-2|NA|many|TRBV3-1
TGTGCCAGCAGCCAAGGACGGTACTATGGCTACACCTTC
CASSQGRYYGYTF
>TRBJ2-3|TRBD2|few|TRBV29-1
TGCAGCGTCGCCACCGGGACTAGCGGACCCACAGATACGCAGTATTTT
CSVATGTSGPTDTQYF
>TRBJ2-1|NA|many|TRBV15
TGTGCCACCAGCAGAGATCGCGATGAGCAGTTCTTC
CATSRDRDEQFF
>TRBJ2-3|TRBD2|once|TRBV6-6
TGTGCCAGCAGTCAACTAGCGTTTGGCATAGATACGCAGTATTTT
CASSQLAFGIDTQYF
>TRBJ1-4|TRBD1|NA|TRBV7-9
TGTGCCAGCAGCGGCCGGGACAGGGGTTATGTTGAAAAACTGTTTTTT
CASSGRDRGYVEKLFF
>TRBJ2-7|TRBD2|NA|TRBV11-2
TGTGCCAGCAGCTTAGACCTAGCGGGGCTATTCGAGCAGTACTTC
CASSLDLAGLFEQYF
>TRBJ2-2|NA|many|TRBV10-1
TGCGCCAGCAGTGCGGGGGGCGAGGCCGGGGAGCTGTTTTTT
CASSAGGEAGELFF
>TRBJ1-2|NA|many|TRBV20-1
TGCAGTGCTAGAGCCCTACAGGTTTTGTTGGATGGCTACACCTTC
CSARALQVLLDGYTF
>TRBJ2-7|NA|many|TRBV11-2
TGTGCCAGCAGCTCAGTTCGTATGGGGCTCTACGAGCAGTACTTC
CASSSVRMGLYEQYF
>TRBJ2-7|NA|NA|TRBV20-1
TGCAGTGCGCTCGGAGGGTGGGTCTCCTACGAGCAGTACTTC
CSALGGWVSYEQYF